The table lists the clone carrying this TCR beta chain with a few counts. Antigen unknown. Next came a second PCR, run for roughly 7 to 12 cycles, which used a sample-barcoded 5' primer along with a J-beta primer mix. Each TCR beta cDNA got a 12-nucleotide random molecular identifier. Each sample yielded at least 2.5 million CDR3-containing paired-end reads. One entry per CDR3 protein, called by TCRdb with MiXCR from the 5' RACE reads. The sample consists of around 710,000 distinct CDR3 sequences, approximately 43% of them appearing once. The CDR3 loop spans 15 amino acids. CDR1 is ENHRY and CDR2 is SYGVKD in the germline V gene. With 0 bases removed from V and 10 bases from J, the gap between germline ends came to 15 bases. This sample was taken from a study of blood T cells in healthy people across ages. Overall study results and limits: Naive and antigen-experienced cells were not separated, limiting conclusive comparison.

The chain employs TRBV10-3 and TRBJ1-4; maybe TRBD1 (5 bases). This receptor was identified in a woman aged 60-75 years in good health. The sequenced sample consisted of blood. The DNA for the CDR3 is TGTGCCATCAGTGAGTCGACTCAGGGATTCGGAAAACTGTTTTTT. Translating gives CAISESTQGFGKLFF.